The 28 T cell receptor beta chains presented below share a single source sample, sequenced in a study of control samples from healthy donors and cancer patients. Generated by immunoSEQ multiplex PCR, the TCRdb table keeps only in-frame clones and is missing some. Of over 150,000 clones in the sample, roughly 94% were seen once. Sequenced input: blood. The origin of the receptors is a man aged 35 to 55 in good health.

CDR3 DNA: TGTGCCAGCAGTCCGGGGGCCCGGGAGGGCACTGAAGCTTTCTTT. Protein sequence: CASSPGAREGTEAFF. The genes are TRBV28 and TRBJ1-1; D perhaps matches TRBD1 (6 bases). V was cut by 5 bases and J by 4 bases, with 17 bases left in between. The V gene's germline CDR1 is MDHEN and CDR2 SYDVKM. This CDR3 comprises 15 residues.

J is TRBJ2-2 and V is TRBV7-9, with 8 positions matching TRBD2. After removal of 5 bases from V and 4 bases from J, the junction contained 12 bases not matched to a gene. This CDR3 is 17 amino acids long. Germline CDR1 is SEHNR and CDR2 is FQNEAQ (reference sequence). The chain's CDR3 is CASSPSRGAMGTGELFF. The CDR3 DNA follows: TGTGCCAGCAGCCCGTCGCGGGGGGCCATGGGCACCGGGGAGCTGTTTTTT.

This rearrangement joins TRBV5-1 to TRBJ2-7, with TRBD1 as a possible D gene (6 bases). V lost 0 bases, J lost 2 bases, and 9 bases lay in between. Germline V gene data show CDR1 as SGHRS and CDR2 as YFSETQ. The CDR3 sequence is 14 residues long. The CDR3 loop reads CASSLAGQTYEQYF. CDR3 DNA: TGCGCCAGCAGCTTGGCCGGACAGACCTACGAGCAGTACTTC.

The chain couples TRBV18 to TRBJ1-1, with D perhaps matching TRBD1 (5 bases). The CDR3 runs 14 residues. Trimming took off 0 bases at V and 6 bases at J, with 11 bases between the two ends. Germline V gene sequence: CDR1 KGHSH, CDR2 LQKENI. The CDR3 reads CASSPPSGVAEAFF. The CDR3 DNA follows: TGTGCCAGCTCACCACCCTCGGGGGTGGCTGAAGCTTTCTTT. Together with reference TRBV18 and TRBJ1-1, the CDR3 gives the full variable domain: NAGVMQNPRHLVRRRGQEARLRCSPMKGHSHVYWYRQLPEEGLKFMVYLQKENIIDESGMPKERFSAEFPKEGPSILRIQQVVRGDSAAYFCASSPPSGVAEAFFGQGTRLTVV.

The chain couples TRBV7-2 to TRBJ1-2, with unresolved D. CDR1 is SGHTA, CDR2 FQGNSA, per germline. CDR3 length equals 16 residues. V was trimmed by 5 bases and J by 0 bases, leaving 16 bases between them. The CDR3 region is CASSRPGFRANYGYTF. Written as DNA, the CDR3 is TGTGCCAGCAGCCGGCCCGGGTTTAGAGCTAACTATGGCTACACCTTC.

This chain uses TRBV24-1 with TRBJ2-3; 7 nucleotides agree with TRBD1. With 3 bases clipped from V and 7 bases from J, the junction kept 12 bases outside the gene matches. The CDR3 has 16 residues. In germline, CDR1 is KGHDR, CDR2 SFDVKD. The CDR3 DNA is TGTGCCACCAGTGATCCATCAGGACAGGAGCGTTATACGCAGTATTTT. Translating gives CATSDPSGQERYTQYF.

The chain joins TRBV4-3 to TRBJ1-4; 9 positions match TRBD1. J lost 10 bases, V lost 0 bases, and 9 bases had no gene match. Germline-derived CDR1 and CDR2 are LGHNA and YSLEER. The CDR3 totals 16 residues. The CDR3 sequence: CASSQDRGTGSGKLFF. The CDR3 DNA is TGCGCCAGCAGCCAAGATCGCGGGACAGGGTCGGGAAAACTGTTTTTT.

The chain is built from TRBV28 and TRBJ1-6, with TRBD1 as a possible D gene (6 bases). The CDR3 sequence is 16 residues long. Germline V gene sequence: CDR1 MDHEN, CDR2 SYDVKM. Trimming removed 2 bases at V and 6 bases at J, with 14 bases between. CDR3 amino acids: CASSLAQGPTNSPLHF. CDR3 DNA sequence: TGTGCCAGCAGTTTAGCACAGGGACCTACTAATTCACCCCTCCACTTT.

The V call is TRBV30, the J call TRBJ2-6; D may be TRBD1 or TRBD2 (5 bases each). Germline-derived CDR1 and CDR2 are GTSNPN and SVGIG (reference sequence). The length of the CDR3 is 13 residues. V was trimmed by 5 bases and J by 4 bases, leaving 9 bases between them. The chain's CDR3 is CAWGTQGANVLTF. In DNA form, the CDR3 reads TGTGCCTGGGGGACCCAGGGGGCCAACGTCCTGACTTTC.

This chain uses TRBV12-5 with TRBJ1-1; tentative D call: TRBD1 (6 bases). CDR1 and CDR2 (germline): LGHNT, FRNRAP. Trimming shortened V by 5 bases and J by 6 bases, and 13 bases separated the two germline ends. The CDR3 totals 13 residues. The CDR3 sequence is CASGQGFGAEAFF. The CDR3 DNA follows: TGTGCTAGTGGTCAGGGGTTCGGCGCTGAAGCTTTCTTT.

Only one count was recorded for this clone. The chain recombines TRBV6-5 with TRBJ1-2, with 8 nucleotides matching TRBD1. The germline CDR1 and CDR2 sequences are MNHEY and SVGAGI. The CDR3 is 13 residues long. With 3 bases clipped from V and 7 bases from J, the junction kept 4 bases outside the gene matches. Here the CDR3 reads CASSYIRGLGYTF. The DNA for the CDR3 is TGTGCCAGCAGTTATATCAGGGGGCTTGGCTACACCTTC.

This sequence joins TRBV6-5 and TRBJ1-1; perhaps TRBD1 as D (5 bases). The CDR3 contains 15 residues. Trimming cost V 0 bases and J 3 bases, with 11 bases left between them. Germline V gives CDR1 MNHEY, CDR2 SVGAGI. The DNA for the CDR3 is TGTGCCAGCAGTTACTCGCGGGGAGGGGACACTGAAGCTTTCTTT. Protein sequence: CASSYSRGGDTEAFF.

J is TRBJ2-3 and V is TRBV24-1; D unresolved. There are 15 residues in the CDR3. Germline values: CDR1 KGHDR, CDR2 SFDVKD. The V and J ends lost 5 bases and 2 bases respectively, with 13 bases between them. The CDR3 here is CATSVSVVDTDTQYF. The CDR3 DNA is TGTGCCACCAGTGTCTCGGTGGTGGACACAGATACGCAGTATTTT.

The rearrangement links TRBV4-1 to TRBJ1-6, with 7 bases that match TRBD1. From germline, CDR1 is MGHRA and CDR2 YSYEKL. The CDR3 contains 13 residues. V trimming: 0 bases; J trimming: 13 bases; junction bases outside the gene matches: 3. The CDR3 DNA is TGCGCCAGCAGCCAAGATCGGGGACAGCCCCTCCACTTT. Translation: CASSQDRGQPLHF.

CDR3 loop: CASRRDAPTEAFF. In DNA, the CDR3 is TGTGCCAGCAGACGAGACGCCCCCACTGAAGCTTTCTTT. The chain combines TRBV6-5 with TRBJ1-1, with no clear D. Germline-derived CDR1 and CDR2 are MNHEY and SVGAGI. V was shortened by 6 bases and J by 4 bases, with 12 bases between the two germline ends. CDR3 size: 13 residues.

V gene TRBV11-2 combines with J gene TRBJ1-1; a weak D match, TRBD1 (5 bases). Germline assignment: CDR1 SGHAT and CDR2 FQNNGV. CDR3 size: 14 residues. V dropped 5 bases and J dropped 3 bases, with 13 bases sitting between them. DNA of the CDR3: TGTGCCAGCAGCCCCCGCGAGGGGCACACTGAAGCTTTCTTT. This gives the protein CASSPREGHTEAFF.

This clone was counted once. The gene calls are TRBV30 and TRBJ2-2, with D possibly being TRBD1 or TRBD2 (6 bases each). The CDR3 spans 15 residues. Germline V lookup: CDR1 GTSNPN, CDR2 SVGIG (reference sequence). Between the trimmed V and J ends, which lost 2 bases and 2 bases, there was a span of 12 bases. The CDR3 DNA sequence: TGTGCCTGGAGTCCCAGGGGACTTAACACCGGGGAGCTGTTTTTT. Its translation is CAWSPRGLNTGELFF.

Written as DNA, the CDR3 is TGTGCCATCAGTGACGGCCAGACCAACACAGATACGCAGTATTTT. Its translation is CAISDGQTNTDTQYF. The rearrangement joins TRBV10-3 to TRBJ2-3; D not certain. Germline V lookup: CDR1 ENHRY, CDR2 SYGVKD. The CDR3 sequence is 15 residues long. V was trimmed by 3 bases and J by 2 bases, leaving 12 bases between them.

A single count supports this clone. This chain links TRBV19 with TRBJ1-5, with TRBD1 as a possible D gene (5 bases). This CDR3 contains 15 residues. Germline V gene sequence: CDR1 LNHDA, CDR2 SQIVND (reference sequence). Trimming took 6 bases from V and 1 from J, leaving 13 bases between them. As DNA, the CDR3 is TGTGCCAGTAGCCCCGGGACCGCGAGCAATCAGCCCCAGCATTTT. Translated: CASSPGTASNQPQHF.

This chain uses TRBV27 with TRBJ2-3; D is unresolved. V shed 5 bases and J shed 2 bases, with 5 bases lying between them. CDR3 length: 12 residues. The germline V gene has CDR1 MNHEY and CDR2 SMNVEV (reference sequence). In DNA, the CDR3 is TGTGCCAGCAGTCCCAACACAGATACGCAGTATTTT. It specifies CASSPNTDTQYF.

The chain carries TRBV27 and TRBJ1-2; D not resolved. This CDR3 region has 16 residues. From germline, CDR1 is MNHEY and CDR2 SMNVEV (reference sequence). V was shortened by 5 bases and J by 0 bases, with 16 bases between the two germline ends. The CDR3 DNA reads TGTGCCAGCAGTCCCAGGCGGGGAGCCTCTAACTATGGCTACACCTTC. It codes for CASSPRRGASNYGYTF.

The V gene is TRBV7-8, the J gene TRBJ1-6, with D unresolved. Germline CDR1 reads SGHVS; CDR2 reads FQNEAQ. The CDR3 consists of 16 residues. Trimming stripped 2 bases from V and 0 bases from J, with 8 bases between. CDR3 protein: CASSLRDNSYNSPLHF. The CDR3 bases are TGTGCCAGCAGCTTAAGGGATAACTCCTATAATTCACCCCTCCACTTT.

The rearrangement joins TRBV7-8 to TRBJ1-1; 8 bases are a match to TRBD1. There are 14 residues in the CDR3. V gave up 4 bases and J gave up 3 bases; unmatched junction bases: 4. CDR1 is SGHVS and CDR2 is FQNEAQ in the germline V gene. DNA for the CDR3: TGTGCCAGCAGCTCAGACAGGGGTTACACTGAAGCTTTCTTT. It yields the protein CASSSDRGYTEAFF.

The chain combines TRBV30 with TRBJ2-1; TRBD2 is a possible D gene (5 bases). There are 14 residues in the CDR3. Trimming left V 1 base short and J 4 bases short, with 11 bases between. CDR1 is GTSNPN, CDR2 SVGIG, per germline (reference sequence). The CDR3 DNA reads as TGTGCCTGGAGTGGGGCGGGTGTATACAATGAGCAGTTCTTC. Translation gives CAWSGAGVYNEQFF.

The gene calls are TRBV19 and TRBJ1-5; D ambiguous. The CDR3 totals 14 residues. The V end lost 3 bases, the J end lost 3 bases, and 9 bases lay between the germline ends. Looked up from germline, CDR1 is LNHDA and CDR2 is SQIVND (reference sequence). The CDR3 region has the DNA TGTGCCAGTAGTATGATGGGTTTCAATCAGCCCCAGCATTTT. Amino acid sequence: CASSMMGFNQPQHF.

The V call is TRBV7-3, the J call TRBJ1-1, with TRBD1 identical over 11 bases. Germline CDR1 is SGHTA and CDR2 is FQGTGA. This CDR3 contains 15 residues. V shed 5 bases and J 1 base; nucleotides not matched to a gene: 3. Here the CDR3 reads CASSTGTGGNTEAFF. CDR3 in DNA: TGTGCCAGCAGCACTGGGACAGGGGGGAACACTGAAGCTTTCTTT.

The chain uses TRBV5-1 and TRBJ1-5; 9 bases match TRBD1. The CDR3 spans 14 residues. Germline CDR1 and CDR2: SGHRS and YFSETQ. The J segment lost 7 bases and the V segment lost 3 bases, leaving 5 bases of the junction unmatched. The CDR3 region has the DNA TGCGCCAGCAGCTCCGGGACAGGGAACCAGCCCCAGCATTTT. Translation: CASSSGTGNQPQHF. The complete variable domain, with remaining parts taken from reference TRBV5-1 and TRBJ1-5, reads KAGVTQTPRYLIKTRGQQVTLSCSPISGHRSVSWYQQTPGQGLQFLFEYFSETQRNKGNFPGRFSGRQFSNSRSEMNVSTLELGDSALYLCASSSGTGNQPQHFGDGTRLSIL.

The chain has TRBV4-1 and TRBJ1-3, with 7 nucleotides matching TRBD1. After removal of 3 bases from V and 3 bases from J, the junction contained 8 bases not matched to a gene. The germline V gene has CDR1 MGHRA and CDR2 YSYEKL. The CDR3 has 16 residues. This chain's CDR3 is CASSQGTGDIGNTIYF. The CDR3 DNA is TGCGCCAGCAGCCAGGGTACAGGGGACATTGGAAACACCATATATTTT.